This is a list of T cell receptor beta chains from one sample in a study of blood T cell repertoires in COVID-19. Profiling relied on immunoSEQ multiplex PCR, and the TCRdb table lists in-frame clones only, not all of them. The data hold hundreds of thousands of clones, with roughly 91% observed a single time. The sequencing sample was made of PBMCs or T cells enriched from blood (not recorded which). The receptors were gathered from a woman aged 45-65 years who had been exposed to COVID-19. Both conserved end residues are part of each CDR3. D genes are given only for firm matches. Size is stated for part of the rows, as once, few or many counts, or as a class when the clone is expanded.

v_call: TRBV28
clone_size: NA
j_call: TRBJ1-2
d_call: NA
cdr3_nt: TGTGCCAGCACTTCGAAAAGGCAGGGAACGTATGGCTACACCTTC
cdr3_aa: CASTSKRQGTYGYTF

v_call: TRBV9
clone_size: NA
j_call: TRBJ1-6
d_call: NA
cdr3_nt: TGTGCCAGCAGCGTCCTTCAGGACTCCGGCGGTTCACCCCTCCACTTT
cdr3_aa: CASSVLQDSGGSPLHF

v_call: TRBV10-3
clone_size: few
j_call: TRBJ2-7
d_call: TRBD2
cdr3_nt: TGTGCCATCAGTGAGTCAGGCGGGGGGGCTAACGAGCAGTACTTC
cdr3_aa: CAISESGGGANEQYF

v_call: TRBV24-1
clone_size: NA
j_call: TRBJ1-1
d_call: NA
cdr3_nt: TGTGCCACCAGTGACCCTGACAGGACTGAAGCTTTCTTT
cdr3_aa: CATSDPDRTEAFF

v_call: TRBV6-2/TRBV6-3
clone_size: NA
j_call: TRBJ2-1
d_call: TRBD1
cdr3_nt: TGTGCCAGCAGTTACTCCGACAGGGACGCTATGGATGAGCAGTTCTTC
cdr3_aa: CASSYSDRDAMDEQFF

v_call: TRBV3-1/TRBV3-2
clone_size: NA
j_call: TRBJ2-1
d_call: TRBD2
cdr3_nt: TGTGCCAGCAGCCAGGGCGGGGGGGCCGATGAGCAGTTCTTC
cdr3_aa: CASSQGGGADEQFF

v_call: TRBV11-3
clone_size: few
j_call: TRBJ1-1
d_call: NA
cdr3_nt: TGTGCCAGCAGCTTATTCCCATACACTGAAGCTTTCTTT
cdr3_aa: CASSLFPYTEAFF

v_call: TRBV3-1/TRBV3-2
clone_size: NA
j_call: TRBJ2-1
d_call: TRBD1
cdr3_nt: TGTGCCAGCAGCCCTACAGGGGGTGGTTACAATGAGCAGTTCTTC
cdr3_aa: CASSPTGGGYNEQFF

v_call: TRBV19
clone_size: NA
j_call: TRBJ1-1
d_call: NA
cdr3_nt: TGTGCCAGTAGTATGCGGGGGACTGAAGCTTTCTTT
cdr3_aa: CASSMRGTEAFF

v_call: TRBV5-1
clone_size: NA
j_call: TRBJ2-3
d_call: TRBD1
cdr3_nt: TGCGCCAGCAGCCTACAGGGGGCGCGTACAGATACGCAGTATTTT
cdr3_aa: CASSLQGARTDTQYF

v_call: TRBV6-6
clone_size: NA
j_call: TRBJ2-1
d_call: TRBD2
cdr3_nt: TGTGCCAGCAGCCCCGCGGTGGCTAGCGGGGGAGGAGGGCCCTACAATGAGCAGTTCTTC
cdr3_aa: CASSPAVASGGGGPYNEQFF

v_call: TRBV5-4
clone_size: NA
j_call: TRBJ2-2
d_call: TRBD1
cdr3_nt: TGTGCCAGCAGCTGGGGGACAGGGGGGACCACCGGGGAGCTGTTTTTT
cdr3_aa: CASSWGTGGTTGELFF

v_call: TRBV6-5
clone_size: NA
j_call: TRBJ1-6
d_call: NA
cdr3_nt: TGTGCCAGCGGGACTTCGAGCTCCTATAATTCACCCCTCCACTTT
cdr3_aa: CASGTSSSYNSPLHF

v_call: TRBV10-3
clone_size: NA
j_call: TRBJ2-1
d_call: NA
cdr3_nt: TGTGCCATCAGCGGCCCTGACCAGCGGTGGGTCGGGGACTACAATGAGCAGTTCTTC
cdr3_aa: CAISGPDQRWVGDYNEQFF

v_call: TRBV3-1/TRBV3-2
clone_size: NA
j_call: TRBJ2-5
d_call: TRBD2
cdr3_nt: TGTGCCAGCAGCCAAGTTGCTAGCGGGGGCACCTCTCACTTC
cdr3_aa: CASSQVASGGTSHF

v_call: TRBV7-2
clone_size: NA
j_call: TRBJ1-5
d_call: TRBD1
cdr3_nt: TGTGCCAGCAGTCTTACAGGGGTGAGCAATCAGCCCCAGCATTTT
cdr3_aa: CASSLTGVSNQPQHF

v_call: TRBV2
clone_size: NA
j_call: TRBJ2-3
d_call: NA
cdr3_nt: TGTGCCAGCAGCCAAGGACAGTATAGCGGGTCGGGGGCAGGCGCAGATACGCAGTATTTT
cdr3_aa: CASSQGQYSGSGAGADTQYF

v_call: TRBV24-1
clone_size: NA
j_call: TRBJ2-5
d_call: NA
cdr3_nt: TGTGCCACCAGTGAGCGCTCAGGGGATCAAGAGACCCAGTACTTC
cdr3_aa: CATSERSGDQETQYF

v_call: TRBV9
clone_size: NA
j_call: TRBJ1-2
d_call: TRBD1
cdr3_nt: TGTGCCAGCAGCTATGGGACAGAAGATGGCTACACCTTC
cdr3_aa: CASSYGTEDGYTF

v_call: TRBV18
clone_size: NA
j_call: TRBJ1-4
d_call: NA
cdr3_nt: TGTGCCAGCTCGCATAGTCGTCAGGGGACTAATGAAAAACTGTTTTTT
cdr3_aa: CASSHSRQGTNEKLFF

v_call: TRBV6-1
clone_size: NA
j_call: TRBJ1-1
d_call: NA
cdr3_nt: TGTGCCAGCAGTGAGAGGAACACTGAAGCTTTCTTT
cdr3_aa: CASSERNTEAFF

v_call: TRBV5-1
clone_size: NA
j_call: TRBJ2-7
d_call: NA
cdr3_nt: TGCGCCAGCAGCGCAGGGGGGACCTCCTACGAGCAGTACTTC
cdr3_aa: CASSAGGTSYEQYF

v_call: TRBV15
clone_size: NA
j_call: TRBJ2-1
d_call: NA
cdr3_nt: TGTGCCACCAGCAGGGAGGGTAGCGGACCCTACAATGAGCAGTTCTTC
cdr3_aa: CATSREGSGPYNEQFF

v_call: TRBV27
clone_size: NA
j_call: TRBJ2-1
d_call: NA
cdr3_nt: TGTGCCAGCAGTACGCCGGAGAGCTCCTACAATGAGCAGTTCTTC
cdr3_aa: CASSTPESSYNEQFF

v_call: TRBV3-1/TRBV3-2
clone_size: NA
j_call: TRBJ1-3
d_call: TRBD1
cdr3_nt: TGTGCCAGCAGCCCGACAGGGGGAGGAAACACCATATATTTT
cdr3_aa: CASSPTGGGNTIYF

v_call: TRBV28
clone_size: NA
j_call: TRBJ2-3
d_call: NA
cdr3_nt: TGTGCCAGCGCTCTACCGGGTAGCACAGATACGCAGTATTTT
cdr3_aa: CASALPGSTDTQYF

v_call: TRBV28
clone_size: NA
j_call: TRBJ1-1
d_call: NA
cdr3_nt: TGTGCCAGCAGTCCCCCCAGGGCTAACACTGAAGCTTTCTTT
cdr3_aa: CASSPPRANTEAFF

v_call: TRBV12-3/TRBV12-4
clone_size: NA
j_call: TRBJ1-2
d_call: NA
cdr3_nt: TGTGCCAGCAGTAGGTCAGAGGCCTATGGCTACACCTTC
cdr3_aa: CASSRSEAYGYTF

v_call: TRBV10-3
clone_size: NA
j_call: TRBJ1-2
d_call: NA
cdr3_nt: TGTGCCATCAGTCCGGGGGAAGGGGGCTACACCTTC
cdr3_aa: CAISPGEGGYTF

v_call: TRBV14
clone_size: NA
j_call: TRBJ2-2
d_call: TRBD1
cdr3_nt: TGTGCCAGCAGCCAGACCCTGACAGGGGTGTACACCGGGGAGCTGTTTTTT
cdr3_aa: CASSQTLTGVYTGELFF

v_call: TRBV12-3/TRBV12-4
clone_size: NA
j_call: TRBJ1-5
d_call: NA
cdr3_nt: TGTGCCAGCAGGAGGTATAGCAATCAGCCCCAGCATTTT
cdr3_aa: CASRRYSNQPQHF

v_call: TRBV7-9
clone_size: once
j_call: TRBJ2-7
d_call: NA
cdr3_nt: TGTGCCAGCAGCCCCGGGCTGTCAGGGGTCGACGAGCAGTACTTC
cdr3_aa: CASSPGLSGVDEQYF

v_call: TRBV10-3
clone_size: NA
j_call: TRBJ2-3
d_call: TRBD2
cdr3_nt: TGTGCCAGCCGACTAGCTCTAGCGGGAGATACGCAGTATTTT
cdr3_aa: CASRLALAGDTQYF

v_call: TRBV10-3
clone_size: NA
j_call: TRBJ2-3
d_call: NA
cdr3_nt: TGTGCCATCAGTGACCCTACAGGGAATTCACATACGCAGTATTTT
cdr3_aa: CAISDPTGNSHTQYF

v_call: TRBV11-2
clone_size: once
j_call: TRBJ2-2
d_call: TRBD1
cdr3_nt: TGTGCCAGCAGCTACGGAGCTGGGACAGGGCTGACCGGGGAGCTGTTTTTT
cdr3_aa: CASSYGAGTGLTGELFF

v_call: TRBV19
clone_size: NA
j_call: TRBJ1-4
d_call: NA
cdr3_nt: TGTGCCAGTAGTATACAAGGAGGTCCGAATGAAAAACTGTTTTTT
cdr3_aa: CASSIQGGPNEKLFF

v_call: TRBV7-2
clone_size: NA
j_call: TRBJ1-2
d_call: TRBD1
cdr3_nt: TGTGCCAGCAGAACATCCGGGACAGGGTATGTTGGTGGCTACACCTTC
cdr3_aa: CASRTSGTGYVGGYTF

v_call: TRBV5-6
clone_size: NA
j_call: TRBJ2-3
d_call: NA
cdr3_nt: TGTGCCAGCAGCTTGGCGCTAGGAACCGGCACAGATACGCAGTATTTT
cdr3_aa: CASSLALGTGTDTQYF

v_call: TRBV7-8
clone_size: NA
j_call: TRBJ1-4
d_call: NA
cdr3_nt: TGTGCCAGCAGCCCACGCGCTTTGGAGATTAACGAAAAACTGTTTTTT
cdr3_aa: CASSPRALEINEKLFF

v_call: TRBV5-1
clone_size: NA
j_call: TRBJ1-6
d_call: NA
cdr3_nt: TGCGCCAGCAGCTTGGGACAGGCCCAGAGTTCCTATAATTCACCCCTCCACTTT
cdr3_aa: CASSLGQAQSSYNSPLHF

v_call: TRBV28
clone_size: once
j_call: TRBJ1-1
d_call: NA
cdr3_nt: TGTGCCAGCAGTTTACCAGGGGTGAACACTGAAGCTTTCTTT
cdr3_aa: CASSLPGVNTEAFF

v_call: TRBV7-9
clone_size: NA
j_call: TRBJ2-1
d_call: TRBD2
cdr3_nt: TGTGCCAGCAGCCAACTAGCGGGGAATGAGCAGTTCTTC
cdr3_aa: CASSQLAGNEQFF

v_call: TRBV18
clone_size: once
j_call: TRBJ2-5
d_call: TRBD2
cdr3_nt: TGTGCCAGCTCCCGCGAGAGCGGGGCCTTTCAAGAGACCCAGTACTTC
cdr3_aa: CASSRESGAFQETQYF

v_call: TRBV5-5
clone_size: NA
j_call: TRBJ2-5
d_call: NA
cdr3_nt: TGTGCCAGCACGCTGGGGCTCCAAGAGACCCAGTACTTC
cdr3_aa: CASTLGLQETQYF

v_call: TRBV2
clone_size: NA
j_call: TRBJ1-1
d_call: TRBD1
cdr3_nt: TGTGCCAGGACCACAGGGGGCATCACTGAAGCTTTCTTT
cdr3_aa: CARTTGGITEAFF

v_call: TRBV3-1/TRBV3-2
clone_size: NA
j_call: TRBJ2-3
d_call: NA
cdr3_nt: TGTGCCAGCAGCCGAGGGACCGGGACACGAACAGATACGCAGTATTTT
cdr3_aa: CASSRGTGTRTDTQYF

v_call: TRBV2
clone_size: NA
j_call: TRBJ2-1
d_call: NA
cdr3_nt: TGTGCCAGCAGTGGTGATTTGGCCGCCTACAATGAGCAGTTCTTC
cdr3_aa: CASSGDLAAYNEQFF

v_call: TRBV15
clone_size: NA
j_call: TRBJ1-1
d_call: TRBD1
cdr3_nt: TGTGCCACCAGCAGAGACAGGGGGAAGGACACTGAAGCTTTCTTT
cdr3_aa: CATSRDRGKDTEAFF

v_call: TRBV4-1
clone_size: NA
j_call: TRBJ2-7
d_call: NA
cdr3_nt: TGCGCCAGCAGTCCAAGTAATCTAGTAGAGCAGTACTTC
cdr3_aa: CASSPSNLVEQYF

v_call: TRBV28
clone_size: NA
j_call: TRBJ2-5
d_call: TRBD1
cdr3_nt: TGTGCCAGCAGTTTGACAGGGGGCGGCCAAGAGACCCAGTACTTC
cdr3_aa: CASSLTGGGQETQYF

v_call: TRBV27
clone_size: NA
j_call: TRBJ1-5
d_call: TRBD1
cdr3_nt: TGTGCCAGCAGCTCACACGCGACAGGGGGCCGGGATGGCAATCAGCCCCAGCATTTT
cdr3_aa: CASSSHATGGRDGNQPQHF

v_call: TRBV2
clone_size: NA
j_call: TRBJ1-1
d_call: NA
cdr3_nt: TGTGCCAGCAGAGGAAGTGGGGGAGGGACTGAAGCTTTCTTT
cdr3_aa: CASRGSGGGTEAFF

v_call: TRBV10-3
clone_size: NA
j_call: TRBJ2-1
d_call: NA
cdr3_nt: TGTGCCATCCGGGAGAGTGGGGCCTCCTACAATGAGCAGTTCTTC
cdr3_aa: CAIRESGASYNEQFF